The T cell receptor beta chain described here comes from a study of blood T cell repertoires in COVID-19. Sequencing used immunoSEQ multiplex PCR; TCRdb keeps in-frame clones, though not all of them. Among about 140,000 clones listed, around 78% were seen once. The length of the CDR3 is 16 residues. CDR1 and CDR2 from the germline V gene are SGHDT and YYEEEE. V shed 2 bases and J shed 4 bases, with 18 bases lying between them. Sequencing used peripheral blood. This chain joins TRBV5-6 and TRBJ1-2; the D is unclear. The clonotype originates from a woman between 55 and 75 years old with acute or convalescent COVID-19. CDR3 in amino acids: CASSLWTGGSSYGYTF. The CDR3 DNA sequence: TGTGCCAGCAGCTTATGGACCGGAGGCTCTTCCTATGGCTACACCTTC.